The 17 T cell receptor beta chains given below trace back to one sample, sequenced in a study of cytomegalovirus exposure and HLA in healthy donors. Amplification used 60 Vbeta primers and 13 Jbeta primers. Some clones are missing from TCRdb's copy, which holds only in-frame ones; the method was immunoSEQ multiplex PCR. The data hold more than 150,000 clones, with around 86% observed a single time. Sequenced input: PBMCs. The receptors derive from a man between 40 and 49 years old in good health and CMV-seropositive.

The genes are TRBV7-3 and TRBJ2-3; 12 nucleotides match TRBD2. This CDR3 is 16 amino acids long. Germline CDR1 and CDR2: SGHTA and FQGTGA. The V segment lost 5 bases and the J segment 6 bases; nucleotides outside the gene matches: 9. CDR3 in DNA: TGTGCCAGCAGCCCGCGACTAGCGGGGGCGGGGGATACGCAGTATTTT. Protein: CASSPRLAGAGDTQYF.

The chain employs TRBV6-5 and TRBJ1-3; unclear D gene. The CDR3 has 14 residues. CDR1 and CDR2 from the germline V gene are MNHEY and SVGAGI. The V gene lost 4 bases and the J gene lost 3 bases, with 10 bases spanning the gap. This CDR3 reads CASSSGIVGNTIYF. CDR3 nucleotide sequence: TGTGCCAGCAGTTCCGGGATCGTTGGAAACACCATATATTTT.

V and J are TRBV5-1 and TRBJ2-1; 10 bases line up with TRBD1. There are 14 residues in the CDR3. Germline lookup yields CDR1 SGHRS and CDR2 YFSETQ. The V gene end was trimmed by 7 bases and the J gene end by 4 bases; junction bases not matched to a gene: 5. CDR3 DNA: TGCGCCAGCTCCGGGGACAGGGGATACAATGAGCAGTTCTTC. It translates to CASSGDRGYNEQFF.

This chain joins TRBV7-6 and TRBJ2-1; D not resolved. This CDR3 has 11 residues. The V end was cut by 5 bases, the J end by 7 bases, with 6 bases between. Looked up from germline, CDR1 is SGHVS and CDR2 is FNYEAQ. The CDR3, as DNA: TGTGCCAGCAGCCCCTTTAATGAGCAGTTCTTC. This encodes CASSPFNEQFF.

The V and J genes are TRBV5-4 and TRBJ1-4; TRBD1 agrees at 8 bases. Germline V gene data show CDR1 as SGHNT and CDR2 as YYREEE (reference sequence). CDR3 length: 14 amino acids. Unmatched junction bases numbered 3, after V lost 3 bases and J lost 5 bases. The CDR3 protein is CASSYTGGNEKLFF. The CDR3 DNA follows: TGTGCCAGCAGCTATACAGGGGGGAATGAAAAACTGTTTTTT.

The chain has TRBV25-1 and TRBJ1-6, with D hard to call. Deletions cut 0 bases from V and 10 bases from J, with 10 bases between. Germline values: CDR1 MGHDK, CDR2 SYGVNS. The length of the CDR3 is 14 residues. DNA of the CDR3: TGTGCCAGCAGTGAATATTACGGGTCCTCACCCCTCCACTTT. It yields the protein CASSEYYGSSPLHF.

The chain carries TRBV9 and TRBJ1-1; 8 bases fit TRBD1. Germline V gene sequence: CDR1 SGDLS, CDR2 YYNGEE. V was pared by 3 bases and J by 4 bases, with 5 bases of the junction left unmatched. This CDR3 contains 14 residues. CDR3 DNA sequence: TGTGCCAGCAGCGCACAGGGGGGGAGCACTGAAGCTTTCTTT. Translated, it gives CASSAQGGSTEAFF. The full variable domain, in which reference TRBV9 and TRBJ1-1 provide the parts outside the CDR3, is DSGVTQTPKHLITATGQRVTLRCSPRSGDLSVYWYQQSLDQGLQFLIQYYNGEERAKGNILERFSAQQFPDLHSELNLSSLELGDSALYFCASSAQGGSTEAFFGQGTRLTVV.

This chain links TRBV15 with TRBJ1-5; 7 nucleotides agree with TRBD1. The CDR3 length is 18 residues. J lost 3 bases, V lost 0 bases, and 11 bases had no gene match. Per the germline V gene, CDR1 is LNHNV and CDR2 is YYDKDF (reference sequence). CDR3 DNA: TGTGCCACCAGCAGAGATTCAAATACAGGGGATGCCAATCAGCCCCAGCATTTT. Translation gives CATSRDSNTGDANQPQHF. Based on the CDR3 plus reference TRBV15 and TRBJ1-5, the full variable domain is DAMVIQNPRYQVTQFGKPVTLSCSQTLNHNVMYWYQQKSSQAPKLLFHYYDKDFNNEADTPDNFQSRRPNTSFCFLDIRSPGLGDTAMYLCATSRDSNTGDANQPQHFGDGTRLSIL.

In regard to this clone: Other DNA variants within this sample encode the same CDR3. The V and J genes are TRBV9 and TRBJ2-7, with TRBD1 as a possible D gene (6 bases). Germline V gene data show CDR1 as SGDLS and CDR2 as YYNGEE. CDR3 size: 14 residues. Trimming left V 0 bases short and J 3 bases short, with 10 bases between. The CDR3 loop reads CASSVGGGNYEQYF. CDR3 DNA sequence: TGTGCCAGCAGCGTAGGAGGGGGAAACTACGAGCAGTACTTC.

V gene TRBV28 combines with J gene TRBJ1-2; tentatively, D is TRBD1 (6 bases). This CDR3 contains 14 residues. Trimming shortened V by 6 bases and J by 2 bases, and 13 bases separated the two germline ends. Germline CDR1 MDHEN, CDR2 SYDVKM. The CDR3 region has the DNA TGTGCCAGCAGCCAGAGCGGACAGAACTATGGCTACACCTTC. This sequence encodes CASSQSGQNYGYTF.

This chain uses TRBV6-4 with TRBJ2-3; 9 bases map to TRBD2. J lost 1 base, V lost 4 bases, and 0 bases had no gene match. CDR1 is MRHNA, CDR2 SNTAGT, per germline. The CDR3 is 14 amino acids. The CDR3 DNA follows: TGTGCCAGCAGTGGGACTAGCGGCACAGATACGCAGTATTTT. This encodes CASSGTSGTDTQYF.

The rearrangement joins TRBV4-3 to TRBJ2-2; no clear D. Between the trimmed V and J ends, which lost 0 bases and 5 bases, there was a span of 10 bases. This CDR3 spans 15 amino acids. From germline, CDR1 is LGHNA and CDR2 YSLEER. The CDR3 bases are TGCGCCAGCAGCCAAGATCAGAGGATTACCGGGGAGCTGTTTTTT. Its translation: CASSQDQRITGELFF.

The CDR3 region has the DNA TGTGCCAACATCCGGGAAGACAGGGTACTCTCTGGGGCCAACGTCCTGACTTTC. Translation gives CANIREDRVLSGANVLTF. V and J are TRBV7-9 and TRBJ2-6; 7 positions agree with TRBD1. V dropped 10 bases and J dropped 0; count of bases not matched to a gene: 15. There are 18 residues in the CDR3. Germline CDR1 and CDR2: SEHNR and FQNEAQ (reference sequence).

The rearrangement joins TRBV28 to TRBJ2-7, with D maybe TRBD1 (5 bases). The CDR3 covers 14 residues. CDR1 and CDR2 (germline): MDHEN, SYDVKM. The V end was cut by 4 bases, the J end by 6 bases, with 16 bases between. The CDR3 nucleotides read TGTGCCAGCAGTTCACATTCACCAGGGTCCGAGCAGTACTTC. It yields the protein CASSSHSPGSEQYF.

This clone was seen more than once but under ten times. V is TRBV10-3 and J is TRBJ2-4, with 16 bases matching TRBD2. The CDR3 covers 19 residues. V trimming: 2 bases; J trimming: 2 bases; junction bases outside the gene matches: 6. Germline loops: CDR1 ENHRY, CDR2 SYGVKD. In DNA, the CDR3 is TGTGCCATCAGTGAGGGGGGACTAGCGGGGGGGAGGCCCAAAAACATTCAGTACTTC. Encoded protein: CAISEGGLAGGRPKNIQYF.

This rearrangement joins TRBV6-5 to TRBJ1-2, with D unresolved. Trimming cost V 6 bases and J 4 bases, with 18 bases left between them. This CDR3 is built from 15 residues. Germline CDR1 and CDR2: MNHEY and SVGAGI. CDR3 in DNA: TGTGCCAGCAGCTCGCGGGCTCAAAGAAGCTATGGCTACACCTTC. It is translated as CASSSRAQRSYGYTF.

The chain joins TRBV15 to TRBJ1-2, with a weak D call TRBD1 (6 bases). There are 14 residues in the CDR3. Germline CDR1 is LNHNV and CDR2 is YYDKDF (reference sequence). V gave up 7 bases and J gave up 7 bases, with 19 bases separating them. Here the CDR3 DNA reads TGTGCCACCAACAGGGCTAGAGGGTATAGTGGCTACACCTTC. This gives the protein CATNRARGYSGYTF.